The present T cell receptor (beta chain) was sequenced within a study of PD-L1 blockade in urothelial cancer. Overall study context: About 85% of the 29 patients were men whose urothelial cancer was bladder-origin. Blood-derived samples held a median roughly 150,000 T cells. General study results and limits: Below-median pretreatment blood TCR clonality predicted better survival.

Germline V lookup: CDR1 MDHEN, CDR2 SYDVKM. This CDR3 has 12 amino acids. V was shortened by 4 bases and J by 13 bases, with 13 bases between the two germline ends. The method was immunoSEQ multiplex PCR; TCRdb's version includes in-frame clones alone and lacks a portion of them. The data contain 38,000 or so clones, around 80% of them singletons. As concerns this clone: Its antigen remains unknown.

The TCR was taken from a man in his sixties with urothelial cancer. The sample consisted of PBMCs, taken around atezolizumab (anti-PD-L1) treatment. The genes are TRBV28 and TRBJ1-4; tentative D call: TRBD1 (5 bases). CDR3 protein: CASSSFQGTLFF. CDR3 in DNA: TGTGCCAGCAGTTCATTTCAGGGTACACTGTTTTTT.